The next 5 T cell receptor beta chains were all read from a single sample in a study of graft-versus-host responses after intestinal transplantation. Produced via immunoSEQ multiplex PCR; TCRdb's table is partial and in-frame only. The sample has some 15,000 clones, 77% seen once. Processing was applied to graft tissue in order to liberate intraepithelial and lamina propria lymphocytes. The sequenced sample was ileum tissue, obtained approximately 27 days after intestinal transplant. These receptors were collected from a human patient who received an intestinal transplant, so some T cells may come from the graft donor.

This clone came up a few times. One junction end does not reproduce the germline sequence, and a read error may be involved. The CDR3 bases are TGTGCCTGGAGTAAAATTCCCGGGACTAGCATAGATACGCAGTATTTT. This translates into CAWSKIPGTSIDTQYF. The V call is TRBV30, the J call TRBJ2-3; 9 bases are shared with TRBD2. Per germline, CDR1 GTSNPN and CDR2 SVGIG (reference sequence). The CDR3 sequence is 16 residues long.

The chain couples TRBV5-4 to TRBJ2-1; 8 bases agree with TRBD2. Looked up from germline, CDR1 is SGHNT and CDR2 is YYREEE (reference sequence). The CDR3 sequence is 16 residues long. The V segment lost 0 bases and the J segment 5 bases; nucleotides outside the gene matches: 7. The DNA of the CDR3 is TGTGCCAGCAGCTTGGCTGTCGGGGGGGCAAACAATGAGCAGTTCTTC. It yields the protein CASSLAVGGANNEQFF.

This chain joins TRBV2 and TRBJ2-3; 8 bases line up with TRBD1. CDR1 SNHLY and CDR2 FYNNEI come from the germline V gene. The CDR3 has 14 amino acids. V trimming: 6 bases; J trimming: 4 bases; junction bases outside the gene matches: 6. CDR3 loop: CASRDREGADTQYF. CDR3 in DNA: TGTGCCAGCAGGGACAGGGAAGGTGCAGATACGCAGTATTTT.

The chain joins TRBV2 to TRBJ2-7; no firm D call. Germline V lookup: CDR1 SNHLY, CDR2 FYNNEI. CDR3 length: 13 amino acids. V was clipped by 8 bases and J by 0 bases, with 11 bases between them. The DNA for the CDR3 is TGTGCCAGCCGAGCAGATAGCTCCTACGAGCAGTACGTC. This codes for CASRADSSYEQYV.

This sequence joins TRBV7-8 and TRBJ2-1, with 15 bases aligning to TRBD2. Looked up from germline, CDR1 is SGHVS and CDR2 is FQNEAQ. The CDR3 loop spans 17 amino acids. Trimming took 5 bases from V and 2 from J; bases not matched to a gene: 4. The CDR3 is CASSHGLAGGAYNEQFF. DNA of the CDR3: TGTGCCAGCAGCCACGGACTAGCGGGGGGGGCCTACAATGAGCAGTTCTTC.